This TCR beta chain was documented in a study of blood T cell repertoires in COVID-19. As for the study in general: Samples of COVID-19 (acute and convalescent) were obtained from the United States, Italy and Spain.

TCRdb keeps only in-frame clones here, not all; method: immunoSEQ multiplex PCR. The profile shows roughly 180,000 clones, 85% to 90% of them singletons. This clone came up once. CDR3 size: 16 residues. Trimming took 4 bases from V and 4 from J; bases not matched to a gene: 12. The germline gives CDR1 SGHDN, CDR2 FVKESK. The receptor comes from an older woman with acute or convalescent COVID-19. This chain uses TRBV14 with TRBJ1-2; the match to TRBD1 covers 7 bases. Sample: peripheral blood. The CDR3 spells CASSPSRGSGGYGYTF. In DNA, the CDR3 is TGTGCCAGCAGCCCCTCCAGGGGGTCAGGAGGCTATGGCTACACCTTC.